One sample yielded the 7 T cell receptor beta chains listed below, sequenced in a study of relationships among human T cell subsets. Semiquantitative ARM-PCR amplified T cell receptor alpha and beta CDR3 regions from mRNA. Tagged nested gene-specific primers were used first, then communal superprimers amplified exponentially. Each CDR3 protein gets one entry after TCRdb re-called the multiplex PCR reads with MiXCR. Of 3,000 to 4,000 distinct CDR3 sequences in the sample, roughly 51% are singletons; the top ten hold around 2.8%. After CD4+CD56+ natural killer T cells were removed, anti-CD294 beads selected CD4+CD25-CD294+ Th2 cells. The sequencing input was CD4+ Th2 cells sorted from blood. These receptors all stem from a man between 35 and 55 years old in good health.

The CDR3 spells CSAWTSGAYEQYF. The CDR3 DNA sequence: TGCAGTGCGTGGACTAGCGGAGCCTACGAGCAGTACTTC. V usage is TRBV20-1 and J usage is TRBJ2-7, with 10 bases fitting TRBD2. With 6 bases clipped from V and 2 bases from J, the junction kept 4 bases outside the gene matches. Germline V gene sequence: CDR1 DFQATT, CDR2 SNEGSKA (reference sequence). The CDR3 sequence is 13 residues long.

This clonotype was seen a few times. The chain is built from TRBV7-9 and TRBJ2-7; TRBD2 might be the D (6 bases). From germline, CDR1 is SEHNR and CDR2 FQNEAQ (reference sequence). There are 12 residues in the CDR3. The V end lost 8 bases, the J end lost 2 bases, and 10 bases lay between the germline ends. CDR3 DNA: TGTGCCAGCGGAACTAGCACCTACGAGCAGTACTTC. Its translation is CASGTSTYEQYF. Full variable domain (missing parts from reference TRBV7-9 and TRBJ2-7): DTGVSQNPRHKITKRGQNVTFRCDPISEHNRLYWYRQTLGQGPEFLTYFQNEAQLEKSRLLSDRFSAERPKGSFSTLEIQRTEQGDSAMYLCASGTSTYEQYFGPGTRLTVT.

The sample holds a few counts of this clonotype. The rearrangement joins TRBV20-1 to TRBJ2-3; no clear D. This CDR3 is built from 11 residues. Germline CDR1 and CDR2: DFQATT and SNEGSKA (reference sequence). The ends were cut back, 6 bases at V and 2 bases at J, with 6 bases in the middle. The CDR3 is CSAHPTDTQYF. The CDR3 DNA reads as TGCAGTGCCCACCCCACAGATACGCAGTATTTT.

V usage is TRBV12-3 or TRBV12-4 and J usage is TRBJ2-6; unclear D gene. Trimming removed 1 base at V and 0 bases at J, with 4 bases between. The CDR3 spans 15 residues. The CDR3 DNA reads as TGTGCCAGCAGTTTAGGCATCTCTGGGGCCAACGTCCTGACTTTC. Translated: CASSLGISGANVLTF.

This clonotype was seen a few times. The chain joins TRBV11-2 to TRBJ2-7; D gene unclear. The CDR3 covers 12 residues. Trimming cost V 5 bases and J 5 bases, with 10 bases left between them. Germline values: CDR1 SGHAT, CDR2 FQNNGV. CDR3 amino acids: CASSLVPHEQYF. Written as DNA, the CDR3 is TGTGCCAGCAGCCTCGTGCCTCACGAGCAGTACTTC.

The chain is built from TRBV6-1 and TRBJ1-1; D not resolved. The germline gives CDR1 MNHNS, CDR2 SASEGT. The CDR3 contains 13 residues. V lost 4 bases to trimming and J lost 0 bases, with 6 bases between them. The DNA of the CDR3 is TGTGCCAGCAGTGGACTGATGAACACTGAAGCTTTCTTT. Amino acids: CASSGLMNTEAFF.

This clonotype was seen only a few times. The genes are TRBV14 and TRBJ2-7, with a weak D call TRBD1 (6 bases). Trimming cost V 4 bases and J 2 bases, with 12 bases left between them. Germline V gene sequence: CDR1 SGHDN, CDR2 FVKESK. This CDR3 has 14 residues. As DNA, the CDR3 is TGTGCCAGCAGCCTTGAAGGGGGTCCCTACGAGCAGTACTTC. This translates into CASSLEGGPYEQYF.